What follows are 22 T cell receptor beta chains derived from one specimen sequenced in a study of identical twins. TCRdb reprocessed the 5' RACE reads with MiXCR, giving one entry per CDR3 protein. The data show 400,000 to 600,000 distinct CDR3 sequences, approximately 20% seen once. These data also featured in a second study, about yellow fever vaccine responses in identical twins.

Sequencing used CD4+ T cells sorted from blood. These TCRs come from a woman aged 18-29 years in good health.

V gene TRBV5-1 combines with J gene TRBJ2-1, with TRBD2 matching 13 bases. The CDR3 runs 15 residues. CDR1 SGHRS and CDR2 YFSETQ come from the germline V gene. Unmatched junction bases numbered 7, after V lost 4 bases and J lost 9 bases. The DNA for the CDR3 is TGCGCCAGCAGCCCACTAGCGGGAGGGAAGAGTGAGCAGTTCTTC. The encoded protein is CASSPLAGGKSEQFF. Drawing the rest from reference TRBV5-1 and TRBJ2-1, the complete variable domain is KAGVTQTPRYLIKTRGQQVTLSCSPISGHRSVSWYQQTPGQGLQFLFEYFSETQRNKGNFPGRFSGRQFSNSRSEMNVSTLELGDSALYLCASSPLAGGKSEQFFGPGTRLTVL.

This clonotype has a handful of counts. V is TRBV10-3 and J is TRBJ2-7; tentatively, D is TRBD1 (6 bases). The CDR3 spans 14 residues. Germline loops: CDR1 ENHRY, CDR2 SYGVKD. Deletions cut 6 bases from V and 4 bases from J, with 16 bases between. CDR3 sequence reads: CAISPQGSRYEQYF. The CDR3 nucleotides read TGTGCCATCAGCCCACAGGGATCGCGGTACGAGCAGTACTTC.

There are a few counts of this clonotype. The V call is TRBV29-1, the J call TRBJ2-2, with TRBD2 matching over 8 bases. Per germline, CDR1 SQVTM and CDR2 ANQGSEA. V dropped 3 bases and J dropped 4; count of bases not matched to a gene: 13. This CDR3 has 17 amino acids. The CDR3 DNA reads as TGCAGCGTTGAGGGCCCCAACGGGGGGGCGTCCACCGGGGAGCTGTTTTTT. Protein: CSVEGPNGGASTGELFF.

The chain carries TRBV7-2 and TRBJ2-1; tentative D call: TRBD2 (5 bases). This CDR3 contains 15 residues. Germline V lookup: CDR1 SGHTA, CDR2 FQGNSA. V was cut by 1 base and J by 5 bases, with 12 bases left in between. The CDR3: CASSLGSGNHNEQFF. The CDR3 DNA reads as TGTGCCAGCAGCTTAGGATCGGGGAATCACAATGAGCAGTTCTTC.

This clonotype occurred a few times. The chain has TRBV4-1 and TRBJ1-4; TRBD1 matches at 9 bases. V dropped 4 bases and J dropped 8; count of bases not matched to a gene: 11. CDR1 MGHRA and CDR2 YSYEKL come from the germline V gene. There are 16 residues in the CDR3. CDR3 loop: CASSRTIQGAQEKLFF. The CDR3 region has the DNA TGCGCCAGCAGCCGAACCATACAGGGGGCTCAAGAAAAACTGTTTTTT.

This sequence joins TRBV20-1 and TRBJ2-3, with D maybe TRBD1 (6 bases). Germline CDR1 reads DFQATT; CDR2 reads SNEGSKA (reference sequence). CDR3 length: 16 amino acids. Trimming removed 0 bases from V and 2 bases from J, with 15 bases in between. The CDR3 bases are TGCAGTGCTAGAGATCGTCAGGGGAGTTACACAGATACGCAGTATTTT. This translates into CSARDRQGSYTDTQYF.

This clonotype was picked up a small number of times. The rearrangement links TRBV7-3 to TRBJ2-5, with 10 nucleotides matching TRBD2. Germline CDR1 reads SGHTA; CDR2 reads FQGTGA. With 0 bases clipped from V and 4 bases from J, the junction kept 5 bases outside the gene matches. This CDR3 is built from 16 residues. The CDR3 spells CASSLTIAGGRETQYF. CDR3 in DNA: TGTGCCAGCAGCTTAACGATAGCGGGAGGAAGAGAGACCCAGTACTTC. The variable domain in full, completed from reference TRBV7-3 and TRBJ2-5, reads GAGVSQTPSNKVTEKGKYVELRCDPISGHTALYWYRQSLGQGPEFLIYFQGTGAADDSGLPNDRFFAVRPEGSVSTLKIQRTERGDSAVYLCASSLTIAGGRETQYFGPGTRLLVL.

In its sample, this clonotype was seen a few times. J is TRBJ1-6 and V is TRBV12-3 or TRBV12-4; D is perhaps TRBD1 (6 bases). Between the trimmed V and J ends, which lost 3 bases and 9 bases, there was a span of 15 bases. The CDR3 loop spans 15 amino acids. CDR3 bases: TGTGCCAGCAGTTTGGCCGGGACAAGAGTTTCACCCCTCCACTTT. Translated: CASSLAGTRVSPLHF.

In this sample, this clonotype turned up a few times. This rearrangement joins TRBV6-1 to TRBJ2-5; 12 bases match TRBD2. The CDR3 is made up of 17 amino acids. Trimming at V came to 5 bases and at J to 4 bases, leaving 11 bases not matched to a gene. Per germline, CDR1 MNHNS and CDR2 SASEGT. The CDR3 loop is CASSRRLAGESSETQYF. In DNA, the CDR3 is TGTGCCAGCAGTCGACGACTAGCGGGGGAATCGTCAGAGACCCAGTACTTC.

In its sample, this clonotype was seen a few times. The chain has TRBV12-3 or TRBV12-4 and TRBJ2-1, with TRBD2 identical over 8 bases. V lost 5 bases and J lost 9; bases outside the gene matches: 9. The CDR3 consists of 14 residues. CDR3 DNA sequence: TGTGCCAGCAGTCCCGGGACTAGGCGTAGTGAGCAGTTCTTC. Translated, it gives CASSPGTRRSEQFF.

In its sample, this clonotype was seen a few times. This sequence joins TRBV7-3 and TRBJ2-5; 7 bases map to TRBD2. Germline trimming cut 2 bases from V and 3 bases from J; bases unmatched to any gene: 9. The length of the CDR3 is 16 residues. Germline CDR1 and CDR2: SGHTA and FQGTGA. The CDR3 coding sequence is TGTGCCAGCAGCTTAGGTTCTAGCGGAGGGGAAGAGACCCAGTACTTC. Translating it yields CASSLGSSGGEETQYF.

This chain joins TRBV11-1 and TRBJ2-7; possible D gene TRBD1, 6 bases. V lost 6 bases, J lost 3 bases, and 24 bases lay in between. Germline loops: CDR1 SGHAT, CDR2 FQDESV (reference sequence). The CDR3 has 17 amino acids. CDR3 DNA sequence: TGTGCCAGCAGTCAACCAGGACAGTGGAAAATAGGCTACGAGCAGTACTTC. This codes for CASSQPGQWKIGYEQYF.

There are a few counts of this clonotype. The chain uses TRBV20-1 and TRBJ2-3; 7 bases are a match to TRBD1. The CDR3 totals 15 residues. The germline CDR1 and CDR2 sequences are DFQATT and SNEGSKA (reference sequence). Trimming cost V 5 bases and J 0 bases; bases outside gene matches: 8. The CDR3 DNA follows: TGCAGTGCTCCTCCCGACAGGGTTAGCACAGATACGCAGTATTTT. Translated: CSAPPDRVSTDTQYF.

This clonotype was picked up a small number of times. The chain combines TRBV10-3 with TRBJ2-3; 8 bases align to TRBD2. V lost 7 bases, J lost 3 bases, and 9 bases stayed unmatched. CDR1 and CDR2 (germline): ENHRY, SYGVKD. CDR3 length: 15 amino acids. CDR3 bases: TGTGCCATCAATACAGCGGGAGCAGGTACAGATACGCAGTATTTT. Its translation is CAINTAGAGTDTQYF.

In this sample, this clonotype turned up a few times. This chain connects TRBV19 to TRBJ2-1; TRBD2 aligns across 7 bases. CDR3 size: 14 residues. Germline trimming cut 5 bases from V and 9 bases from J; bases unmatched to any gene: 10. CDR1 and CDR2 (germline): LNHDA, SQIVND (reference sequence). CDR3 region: CASSPTTSTFEQFF. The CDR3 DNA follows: TGTGCCAGTAGTCCAACGACTAGCACCTTTGAGCAGTTCTTC.

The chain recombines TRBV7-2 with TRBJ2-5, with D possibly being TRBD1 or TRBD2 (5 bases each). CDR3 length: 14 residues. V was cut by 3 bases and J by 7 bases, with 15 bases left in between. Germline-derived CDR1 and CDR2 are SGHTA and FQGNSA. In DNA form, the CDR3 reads TGTGCCAGCAGCTTTACGGGGCCGATGGGGACCCAGTACTTC. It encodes CASSFTGPMGTQYF.

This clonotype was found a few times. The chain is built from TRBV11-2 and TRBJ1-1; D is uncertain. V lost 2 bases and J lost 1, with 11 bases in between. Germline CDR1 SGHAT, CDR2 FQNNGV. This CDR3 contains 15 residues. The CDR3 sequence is CASSLFPYPNTEAFF. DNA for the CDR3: TGTGCCAGCAGCTTATTTCCGTATCCGAACACTGAAGCTTTCTTT.

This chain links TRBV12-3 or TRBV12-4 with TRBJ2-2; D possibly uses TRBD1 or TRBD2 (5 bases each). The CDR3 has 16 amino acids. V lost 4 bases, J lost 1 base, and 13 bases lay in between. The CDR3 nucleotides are TGTGCCAGCAGTTGGACTGGGACCCTGAACACCGGGGAGCTGTTTTTT. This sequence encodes CASSWTGTLNTGELFF.

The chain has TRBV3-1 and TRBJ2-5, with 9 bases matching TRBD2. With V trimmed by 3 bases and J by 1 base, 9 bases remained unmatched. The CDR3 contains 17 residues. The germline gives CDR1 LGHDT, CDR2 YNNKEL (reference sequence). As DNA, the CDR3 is TGTGCCAGCAGCCACCCAGGGGGGACTAGCCTCCAAGAGACCCAGTACTTC. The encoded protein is CASSHPGGTSLQETQYF.

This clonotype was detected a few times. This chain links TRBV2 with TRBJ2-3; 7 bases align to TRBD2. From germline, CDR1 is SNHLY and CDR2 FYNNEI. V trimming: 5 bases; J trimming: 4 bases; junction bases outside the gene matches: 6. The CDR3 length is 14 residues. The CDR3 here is CASSRGGSADTQYF. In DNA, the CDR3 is TGTGCCAGCAGTCGTGGCGGGAGCGCAGATACGCAGTATTTT.

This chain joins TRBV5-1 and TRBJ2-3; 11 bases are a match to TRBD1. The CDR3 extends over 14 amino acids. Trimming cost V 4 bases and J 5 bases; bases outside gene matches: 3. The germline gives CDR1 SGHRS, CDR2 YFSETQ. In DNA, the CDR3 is TGCGCCAGCAGCCGGGGACAGGGGGGAGATACGCAGTATTTT. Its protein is CASSRGQGGDTQYF.

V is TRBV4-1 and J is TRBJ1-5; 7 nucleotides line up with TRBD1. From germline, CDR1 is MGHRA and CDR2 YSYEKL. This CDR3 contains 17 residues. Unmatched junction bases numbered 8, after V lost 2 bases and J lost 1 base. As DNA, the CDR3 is TGCGCCAGCAGCCAACAAGGGGGCAGGGCCAGCAATCAGCCCCAGCATTTT. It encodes CASSQQGGRASNQPQHF.